Listed below are T cell receptor beta chains from one sample, sequenced in a study of neurological immune-mediated disorders. TCRdb analysed the 5' RACE reads with MiXCR anew, one entry per CDR3 protein. The sample has about 95,000 distinct CDR3 sequences, around 3.4% seen once. The sample was PBMCs. These receptors were obtained from a woman aged 18-29 years with multiple sclerosis. CDR3s include the opening cysteine and the closing phenylalanine or tryptophan. Size is stated for part of the rows, as once, few or many counts, or as a class when the clone is expanded.

V gene,J gene,clone size,CDR3 protein
TRBV7-2,TRBJ1-1,many,CASSLEGTGSTEAFF
TRBV7-6,TRBJ2-5,many,CASSSSRTSGKETQYF
TRBV6-2/TRBV6-3,TRBJ2-1,-,CASSLPGQGSYNEQFF
TRBV20-1,TRBJ2-1,many,CSAAGWGERDEQFF
TRBV29-1,TRBJ1-1,many,CSASGSWGNTEAFF
TRBV15,TRBJ1-5,few,CATSGQHNQPQHF
TRBV12-3/TRBV12-4,TRBJ1-5,many,CASGGGSGVGPQHF
TRBV29-1,TRBJ2-1,many,CSIRPEGGSYNEQFF
TRBV27,TRBJ1-1,few,CASSLFVGSTEAFF
TRBV4-1,TRBJ1-2,large,CASSQDRTDRADGYTF
TRBV7-2,TRBJ2-7,many,CASSTQTGNEQYF
TRBV6-5,TRBJ2-3,many,CASSYSMRVRPDTQYF
TRBV27,TRBJ2-1,many,CASSWGLAGQDEQFF
TRBV12-3/TRBV12-4,TRBJ2-3,many,CASSFHGGVTDTQYF
TRBV5-1,TRBJ1-2,many,CASSFTGGEDYGYTF
TRBV5-5,TRBJ2-1,many,CASSLWGGYNEQFF
TRBV20-1,TRBJ1-2,many,CSARGPAGEGYTF
TRBV11-2,TRBJ1-1,many,CASSRTGGARDTEAFF
TRBV24-1,TRBJ2-1,many,CATSDLQDGREQFF
TRBV20-1,TRBJ2-2,many,CSANDIALDAGELFF
TRBV20-1,TRBJ2-7,many,CSASEPQGPPYEQYF
TRBV18,TRBJ2-2,few,CASSPPNPGELFF
TRBV12-3/TRBV12-4,TRBJ2-5,many,CASSLDSPQETQYF
TRBV4-2,TRBJ2-5,many,CASSQDTTSGGAWQETQYF
TRBV6-5,TRBJ1-6,many,CASSYSNVRGGSSPLHF
TRBV6-5,TRBJ2-1,many,CASTRASGRNEQFF
TRBV12-3/TRBV12-4,TRBJ2-5,many,CASSSSGTGDGETQYF
TRBV12-3/TRBV12-4,TRBJ1-1,many,CASSGRRGQRAFF
TRBV5-1,TRBJ2-1,many,CASSADRSMDNEQFF
TRBV4-3,TRBJ2-1,many,CASSQGDGSYNEQFF
TRBV12-3/TRBV12-4,TRBJ2-3,many,CASSLTGDPDTQYF
TRBV6-4,TRBJ2-7,-,CASRSPPGVPRYEQYF
TRBV19,TRBJ2-2,many,CASSISTAFTGELFF
TRBV7-2,TRBJ2-7,-,CASSRFTGNYEQYF
TRBV5-4,TRBJ2-7,-,CASSKLGQGDYEQYF
TRBV10-3,TRBJ1-2,many,CAISEDNRYGYTF
TRBV5-8,TRBJ2-6,many,CASSLLLSGANVLTF
TRBV20-1,TRBJ1-1,many,CSARMTDTEAFF
TRBV5-1,TRBJ2-3,many,CASSLDPTDTQYF
TRBV6-6,TRBJ1-1,many,CASSHRGLDLNTEAFF
TRBV5-1,TRBJ2-1,many,CASSKDLSWVDEQFF
TRBV6-2/TRBV6-3,TRBJ1-2,many,CASNRGPGGYTF
TRBV27,TRBJ2-3,many,CASSLLSGGAYTQYF
TRBV18,TRBJ2-5,many,CASSPGLAGGAETQYF
TRBV5-6,TRBJ2-1,many,CASSLLGAGGPENEQFF